The entry that follows covers one TCR beta chain sequence. This sample is part of a study of early T cells in non-severe SARS-CoV-2 infection. In the study overall: Sequencing of unsorted whole blood was done on bulk RNA, leaving chains unpaired.

Using its own MiXCR run on the 5' RACE reads, TCRdb lists one record per CDR3 protein. The sample includes tens of thousands of distinct CDR3 sequences, around 15% of them seen just once. This receptor was identified in an adult who was a healthcare worker with PCR-confirmed SARS-CoV-2 infection or an uninfected control (not recorded which). The sample comprised whole blood.

The CDR3 DNA reads TGTGCCAGCAGCCCGAAACTAGCGGGGGGCTCCTACAATGAGCAGTTCTTC. The encoded protein is CASSPKLAGGSYNEQFF. This sequence joins TRBV11-2 and TRBJ2-1; 12 nucleotides match TRBD2. CDR1 is SGHAT, CDR2 FQNNGV, per germline. The ends lost 5 bases at V and 0 bases at J; junction bases unmatched: 5. The CDR3 sequence is 17 residues long.